This TCR beta chain was recorded in a study of shared clonotypes between healthy human individuals. This table comes from immunoSEQ multiplex PCR, and its TCRdb copy is limited to in-frame clones, with some not included. This sample has about 1.5 million clones, with 95% to 99% found just once. All of the donors resided in Nashville, Tennessee, and each was a Caucasian adult. With regard to this clone: The sample has other DNA sequences that encode this CDR3 too.

CDR1 is SQVTM, CDR2 ANQGSEA, per germline. Trimming cost V 5 bases and J 1 base, with 6 bases left between them. The CDR3 is 11 residues long. V gene TRBV29-1 combines with J gene TRBJ2-7, with D perhaps matching TRBD1 (6 bases). The sample taken for sequencing was naive CD4+ T cells sorted from blood. This sample's subset: CD45RA+ positively selected. The clonotype originates from a young man in good health. The CDR3 sequence: CSVQGSYEQYF. In DNA, the CDR3 is TGCAGCGTTCAGGGGTCCTACGAGCAGTACTTC.